The clone carrying this T cell receptor (beta chain) appeared once. This specimen comes from a study of blood T cell repertoires in COVID-19. Background on the study: PBMCs, B-cell-depleted T cells, or T cells provided the cDNA or gDNA that made up the material.

Clones were read by immunoSEQ multiplex PCR, and TCRdb kept only the in-frame ones, dropping some. The profile covers over 350,000 clones, with roughly 89% appearing a single time and 4% to 4.5% taken by the ten largest. The CDR3 totals 15 residues. The germline gives CDR1 MNHEY, CDR2 SVGAGI. The V gene end was trimmed by 5 bases and the J gene end by 3 bases; junction bases not matched to a gene: 5. This clonotype was sampled from a woman under 40 with acute or convalescent COVID-19. The sample was peripheral blood. V and J are TRBV6-5 and TRBJ1-4; the match to TRBD1 covers 8 bases. The CDR3 spells CASSQTGEANEKLFF. CDR3 bases: TGTGCCAGCAGTCAGACAGGGGAGGCTAATGAAAAACTGTTTTTT.